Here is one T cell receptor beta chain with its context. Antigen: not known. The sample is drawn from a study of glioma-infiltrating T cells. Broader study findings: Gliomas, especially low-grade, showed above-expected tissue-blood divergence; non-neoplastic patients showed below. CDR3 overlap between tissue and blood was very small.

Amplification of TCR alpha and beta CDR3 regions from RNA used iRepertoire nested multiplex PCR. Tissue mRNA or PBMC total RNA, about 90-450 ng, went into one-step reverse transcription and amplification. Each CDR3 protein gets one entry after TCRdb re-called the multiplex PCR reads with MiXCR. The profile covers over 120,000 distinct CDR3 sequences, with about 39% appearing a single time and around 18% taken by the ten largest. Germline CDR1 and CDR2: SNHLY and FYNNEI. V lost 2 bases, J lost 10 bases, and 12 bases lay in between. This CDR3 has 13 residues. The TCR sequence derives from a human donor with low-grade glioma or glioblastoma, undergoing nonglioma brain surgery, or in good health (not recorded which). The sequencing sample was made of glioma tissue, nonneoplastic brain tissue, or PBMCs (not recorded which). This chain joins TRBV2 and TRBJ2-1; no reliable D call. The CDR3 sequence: CASSETLIVEQFF. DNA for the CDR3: TGTGCCAGCAGTGAAACCTTGATAGTCGAGCAGTTCTTC. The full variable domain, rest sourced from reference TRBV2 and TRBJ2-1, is EPEVTQTPSHQVTQMGQEVILRCVPISNHLYFYWYRQILGQKVEFLVSFYNNEISEKSEIFDDQFSVERPDGSNFTLKIRSTKLEDSAMYFCASSETLIVEQFFGPGTRLTVL.